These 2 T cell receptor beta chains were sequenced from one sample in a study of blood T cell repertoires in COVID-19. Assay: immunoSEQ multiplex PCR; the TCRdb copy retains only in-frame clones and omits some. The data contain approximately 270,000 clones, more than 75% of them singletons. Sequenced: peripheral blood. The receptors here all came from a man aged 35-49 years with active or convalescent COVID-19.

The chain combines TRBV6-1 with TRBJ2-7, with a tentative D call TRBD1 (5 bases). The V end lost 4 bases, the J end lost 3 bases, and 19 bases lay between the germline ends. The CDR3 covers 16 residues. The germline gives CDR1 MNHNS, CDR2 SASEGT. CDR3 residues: CASSGWFETDLYEQYF. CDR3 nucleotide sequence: TGTGCCAGCAGTGGGTGGTTCGAGACAGACCTCTACGAGCAGTACTTC.

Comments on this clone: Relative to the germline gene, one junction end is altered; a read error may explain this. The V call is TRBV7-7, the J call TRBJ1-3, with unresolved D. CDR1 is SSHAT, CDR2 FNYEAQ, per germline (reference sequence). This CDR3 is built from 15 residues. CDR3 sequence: CASSPGPTSGNTIYF. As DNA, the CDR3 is TGTGCTAGCAGCCCAGGTCCCACCTCTGGAAACACCATATATTTT.